The 28 T cell receptor beta chains presented below share a single source sample, sequenced in a study of T cell changes during pregnancy in multiple sclerosis. The table came from immunoSEQ multiplex PCR; TCRdb's copy has only in-frame clones and leaves some out. The data show some 60,000 clones, more than 75% seen once. Sample: peripheral blood, taken in the second trimester of pregnancy. These receptors all stem from a female donor with multiple sclerosis, enrolled in a pregnancy study.

The V gene is TRBV10-3, the J gene TRBJ1-6; 8 bases fit TRBD1. V was clipped by 4 bases and J by 9 bases; unmatched bases: 8. The germline CDR1 and CDR2 sequences are ENHRY and SYGVKD. There are 15 residues in the CDR3. The CDR3 protein is CAISGTQGAGSPLHF. CDR3 DNA: TGTGCCATCAGTGGGACCCAGGGGGCGGGTTCACCCCTCCACTTT.

The V and J genes are TRBV4-3 and TRBJ2-7, with D tentatively TRBD2 (7 bases). Trimming stripped 0 bases from V and 6 bases from J, with 21 bases between. Looked up from germline, CDR1 is LGHNA and CDR2 is YSLEER. The CDR3 has 17 amino acids. Written as DNA, the CDR3 is TGCGCCAGCAGCCAAGATGGGAGGGCAGGGGCGTTATCCGAGCAGTACTTC. This codes for CASSQDGRAGALSEQYF.

This clone was picked up many times. The J gene is TRBJ1-1, the V gene TRBV5-1, with TRBD1 matching over 9 bases. Germline trimming cut 2 bases from V and 8 bases from J; bases unmatched to any gene: 4. This CDR3 has 13 amino acids. The germline V gene encodes CDR1 SGHRS and CDR2 YFSETQ. CDR3 residues: CASSFGQGREAFF. CDR3 nucleotides: TGCGCCAGCAGCTTCGGACAGGGGCGCGAAGCTTTCTTT. Full variable domain (rest looked up from reference TRBV5-1 and TRBJ1-1): KAGVTQTPRYLIKTRGQQVTLSCSPISGHRSVSWYQQTPGQGLQFLFEYFSETQRNKGNFPGRFSGRQFSNSRSEMNVSTLELGDSALYLCASSFGQGREAFFGQGTRLTVV.

This chain joins TRBV27 and TRBJ1-1; no firm D call. V lost 1 base and J 2 bases, leaving 14 bases between the germline ends. Germline loops: CDR1 MNHEY, CDR2 SMNVEV (reference sequence). This CDR3 contains 16 residues. In DNA, the CDR3 is TGTGCCAGCAGTTTATTCTCCCTATCATCCAACACTGAAGCTTTCTTT. It is translated as CASSLFSLSSNTEAFF.

The chain employs TRBV4-3 and TRBJ1-1, with TRBD1 as a possible D gene (5 bases). CDR3 length: 14 amino acids. Germline V gene sequence: CDR1 LGHNA, CDR2 YSLEER. Trimming removed 0 bases at V and 4 bases at J, with 9 bases between. CDR3 bases: TGCGCCAGCAGCCAAGACAGGGCGCGCACTGAAGCTTTCTTT. The encoded protein is CASSQDRARTEAFF.

The rearrangement links TRBV30 to TRBJ1-2, with 7 bases that match TRBD1. This CDR3 comprises 16 residues. With 3 bases clipped from V and 9 bases from J, the junction kept 19 bases outside the gene matches. In germline, CDR1 is GTSNPN, CDR2 SVGIG (reference sequence). CDR3: CAWSPGTVGITMSYTF. The DNA of the CDR3 is TGTGCCTGGAGCCCCGGGACAGTAGGAATAACTATGAGCTACACCTTC. Using reference TRBV30 and TRBJ1-2 for the parts outside the CDR3, the full variable domain is SQTIHQWPATLVQPVGSPLSLECTVEGTSNPNLYWYRQAAGRGLQLLFYSVGIGQISSEVPQNLSASRPQDRQFILSSKKLLLSDSGFYLCAWSPGTVGITMSYTFGSGTRLTVV.

This clone was detected only once. The genes are TRBV29-1 and TRBJ2-1; the D gene is possibly TRBD2 (5 bases). The CDR3 extends over 16 amino acids. V was clipped by 6 bases and J by 2 bases, with 20 bases between them. Germline CDR1 is SQVTM and CDR2 is ANQGSEA. The CDR3 spells CSVAKPVRGTYNEQFF. In DNA, the CDR3 is TGCAGCGTCGCAAAACCCGTCCGGGGTACCTACAATGAGCAGTTCTTC.

This chain connects TRBV5-8 to TRBJ2-1, with D hard to call. Germline V gene lookup returns CDR1 SGHTS and CDR2 YDEGEE. The CDR3 sequence is 14 residues long. V gave up 4 bases and J gave up 8 bases, with 16 bases separating them. This CDR3 is CASSDLTPSDEQFF. CDR3 nucleotide sequence: TGTGCCAGCAGCGATTTAACCCCCAGCGATGAGCAGTTCTTC.

CDR3 loop: CASTPTGGHSPLHF. DNA of the CDR3: TGCGCCAGCACCCCGACAGGGGGACATTCACCCCTCCACTTT. The V gene is TRBV5-1, the J gene TRBJ1-6, with 9 bases identical to TRBD1. The CDR3 runs 14 residues. V dropped 6 bases and J dropped 8; count of bases not matched to a gene: 6. The germline V gene encodes CDR1 SGHRS and CDR2 YFSETQ.

The V gene is TRBV5-1, the J gene TRBJ1-1, with D possibly being TRBD1 (5 bases). Germline V gives CDR1 SGHRS, CDR2 YFSETQ. The ends were cut back, 3 bases at V and 1 base at J, with 13 bases in the middle. The CDR3 has 15 amino acids. The CDR3 nucleotides read TGCGCCAGCAGCTGGGGGGTTGCCGGGAACACTGAAGCTTTCTTT. It is translated as CASSWGVAGNTEAFF.

The chain has TRBV9 and TRBJ1-6; D call uncertain. Per the germline V gene, CDR1 is SGDLS and CDR2 is YYNGEE. V lost 0 bases, J lost 9 bases, and 16 bases lay in between. This CDR3 contains 16 residues. Here the CDR3 reads CASSVDGIPVGSPLHF. CDR3 in DNA: TGTGCCAGCAGCGTAGATGGTATTCCTGTCGGTTCACCCCTCCACTTT.

The rearrangement joins TRBV30 to TRBJ1-5, with 9 positions matching TRBD1. The CDR3 extends over 13 amino acids. Germline V gives CDR1 GTSNPN, CDR2 SVGIG (reference sequence). J gave up 7 bases and V 7 bases, and 8 bases lay outside the gene matches. CDR3 nucleotides: TGTGCCTACGCGGACAGGGGTAGGCAGCCCCAGCATTTT. Amino acid sequence: CAYADRGRQPQHF.

The gene calls are TRBV2 and TRBJ1-5; D ambiguous. V was shortened by 6 bases and J by 0 bases, with 12 bases between the two germline ends. Germline CDR1 SNHLY, CDR2 FYNNEI. The CDR3 covers 15 residues. The CDR3 sequence is CASRDQVYSNQPQHF. The CDR3 DNA reads TGTGCCAGCAGGGATCAGGTTTATAGCAATCAGCCCCAGCATTTT.

The chain recombines TRBV6-6 with TRBJ2-1; D ambiguous. Deletions cut 6 bases from V and 6 bases from J, with 9 bases between. The germline V gene has CDR1 MNHNY and CDR2 SVGAGI (reference sequence). CDR3 length: 12 residues. CDR3 in DNA: TGTGCCAGCAGCCCCGCAGTCAATGAGCAGTTCTTC. Translation gives CASSPAVNEQFF.

The chain carries TRBV5-6 and TRBJ2-1; the match to TRBD1 covers 7 bases. Looked up from germline, CDR1 is SGHDT and CDR2 is YYEEEE. The CDR3 is 13 amino acids. V shed 5 bases and J 8 bases; nucleotides not matched to a gene: 7. CDR3 sequence (DNA): TGTGCCAGCAGTTACAGGGGTAGAGATGAGCAGTTCTTC. It specifies CASSYRGRDEQFF.

V usage is TRBV5-1 and J usage is TRBJ2-6, with unresolved D. Germline loops: CDR1 SGHRS, CDR2 YFSETQ. Between the trimmed V and J ends, which lost 4 bases and 2 bases, there was a span of 7 bases. The CDR3 runs 14 residues. CDR3 nucleotides: TGCGCCAGCAGCCTAAATCCTGGGGCCAACGTCCTGACTTTC. As protein: CASSLNPGANVLTF.

The chain combines TRBV5-1 with TRBJ2-1; D perhaps matches TRBD2 (5 bases). Per germline, CDR1 SGHRS and CDR2 YFSETQ. The CDR3 sequence is 15 residues long. Trimming pared 4 bases from V and 2 bases from J, leaving 13 bases between. The CDR3 reads CASSAILGPYNEQFF. The CDR3 DNA reads as TGCGCCAGCAGCGCTATACTAGGTCCCTACAATGAGCAGTTCTTC.

This clone is a singleton in its sample. This chain links TRBV6-5 with TRBJ2-2, with TRBD1 matching over 7 bases. V lost 5 bases, J lost 0 bases, and 3 bases stayed unmatched. The CDR3 totals 15 residues. Germline values: CDR1 MNHEY, CDR2 SVGAGI. The CDR3 here is CASSQGVSNTGELFF. Written as DNA, the CDR3 is TGTGCCAGCAGTCAGGGGGTCTCGAACACCGGGGAGCTGTTTTTT.

J is TRBJ2-7 and V is TRBV5-4; 7 bases align to TRBD1. Trimming removed 3 bases from V and 2 bases from J; junction bases left unmatched: 8. This CDR3 is 15 amino acids long. Germline V gene lookup returns CDR1 SGHNT and CDR2 YYREEE (reference sequence). The CDR3 region has the DNA TGTGCCAGCAGCTGGCCCGGGACAGCGACCTACGAGCAGTACTTC. This encodes CASSWPGTATYEQYF.

The chain uses TRBV6-1 and TRBJ2-3; TRBD2 aligns across 15 bases. J gave up 2 bases and V 2 bases, and 5 bases lay outside the gene matches. Germline CDR1 and CDR2: MNHNS and SASEGT. This CDR3 region has 18 residues. CDR3 residues: CASSELGTSGGYTDTQYF. CDR3 DNA sequence: TGTGCCAGCAGTGAACTCGGGACTAGCGGGGGGTACACAGATACGCAGTATTTT.

This chain links TRBV6-5 with TRBJ2-2; D is perhaps TRBD1 (6 bases). The CDR3 totals 16 residues. V was shortened by 0 bases and J by 1 base, with 9 bases between the two germline ends. CDR1 and CDR2 (germline): MNHEY, SVGAGI. The CDR3 DNA is TGTGCCAGCAGTTACTCCCCAGGGGTGAACACCGGGGAGCTGTTTTTT. This encodes CASSYSPGVNTGELFF.

The chain employs TRBV19 and TRBJ1-2; 10 bases line up with TRBD1. The length of the CDR3 is 15 residues. V was clipped by 5 bases and J by 6 bases; unmatched bases: 9. Germline assignment: CDR1 LNHDA and CDR2 SQIVND (reference sequence). The DNA for the CDR3 is TGTGCCAGTAGTTGGGCCGGGACAGGGGTGGATGGCTACACCTTC. Its translation is CASSWAGTGVDGYTF. The full variable domain, with the rest looked up from reference TRBV19 and TRBJ1-2, is DGGITQSPKYLFRKEGQNVTLSCEQNLNHDAMYWYRQDPGQGLRLIYYSQIVNDFQKGDIAEGYSVSREKKESFPLTVTSAQKNPTAFYLCASSWAGTGVDGYTFGSGTRLTVV.

The V gene is TRBV5-1, the J gene TRBJ1-2; possibly TRBD1 for D (5 bases). Germline CDR1 and CDR2: SGHRS and YFSETQ. V was pared by 4 bases and J by 6 bases, with 19 bases between. The CDR3 is made up of 15 amino acids. The CDR3 sequence: CASSESGPGGNGYTF. The CDR3 region has the DNA TGCGCCAGCAGCGAATCCGGGCCGGGGGGGAATGGCTACACCTTC.

The chain has TRBV19 and TRBJ1-5; D is possibly TRBD1 (5 bases). Germline CDR1 reads LNHDA; CDR2 reads SQIVND (reference sequence). V lost 10 bases and J lost 0, with 10 bases in between. The CDR3 runs 13 residues. The CDR3, as DNA: TGTGCCACCCAGGGCTATAGCAATCAGCCCCAGCATTTT. Its protein product is CATQGYSNQPQHF.

V usage is TRBV28 and J usage is TRBJ2-3; TRBD1 might be the D (6 bases). The CDR3 has 13 residues. The germline V and J ends were trimmed by 6 bases and 2 bases, with 9 bases remaining between them. Germline assignment: CDR1 MDHEN and CDR2 SYDVKM. The CDR3 DNA sequence: TGTGCCAGCAGGACAGGATACACAGATACGCAGTATTTT. Its translation is CASRTGYTDTQYF.

The chain is built from TRBV7-2 and TRBJ2-2; 9 nucleotides agree with TRBD2. The CDR3 contains 16 residues. Germline lookup yields CDR1 SGHTA and CDR2 FQGNSA. The ends lost 3 bases at V and 6 bases at J; junction bases unmatched: 8. CDR3 region: CASSLAGGGAPGELFF. CDR3 in DNA: TGTGCCAGCAGCTTGGCAGGCGGGGGGGCCCCCGGGGAGCTGTTTTTT.

The chain has TRBV5-1 and TRBJ1-4, with D possibly matching TRBD1 (6 bases). Germline CDR1 SGHRS, CDR2 YFSETQ. The CDR3 contains 15 residues. V gave up 3 bases and J gave up 7 bases, with 16 bases separating them. CDR3 residues: CASSSSGSTGEKLFF. CDR3 DNA sequence: TGCGCCAGCAGCTCCTCAGGTTCGACAGGTGAAAAACTGTTTTTT.

The chain combines TRBV5-4 with TRBJ2-7, with TRBD1 matching 7 bases. The CDR3 runs to 15 residues. Looked up from germline, CDR1 is SGHNT and CDR2 is YYREEE (reference sequence). J was trimmed by 2 bases and V by 4 bases; bases with no gene match: 9. CDR3 nucleotide sequence: TGTGCCAGCAGCCCGCGGACAGGTTTTACCTACGAGCAGTACTTC. This gives the protein CASSPRTGFTYEQYF. Based on the CDR3 plus reference TRBV5-4 and TRBJ2-7, the full variable domain is ETGVTQSPTHLIKTRGQQVTLRCSSQSGHNTVSWYQQALGQGPQFIFQYYREEENGRGNFPPRFSGLQFPNYSSELNVNALELDDSALYLCASSPRTGFTYEQYFGPGTRLTVT.